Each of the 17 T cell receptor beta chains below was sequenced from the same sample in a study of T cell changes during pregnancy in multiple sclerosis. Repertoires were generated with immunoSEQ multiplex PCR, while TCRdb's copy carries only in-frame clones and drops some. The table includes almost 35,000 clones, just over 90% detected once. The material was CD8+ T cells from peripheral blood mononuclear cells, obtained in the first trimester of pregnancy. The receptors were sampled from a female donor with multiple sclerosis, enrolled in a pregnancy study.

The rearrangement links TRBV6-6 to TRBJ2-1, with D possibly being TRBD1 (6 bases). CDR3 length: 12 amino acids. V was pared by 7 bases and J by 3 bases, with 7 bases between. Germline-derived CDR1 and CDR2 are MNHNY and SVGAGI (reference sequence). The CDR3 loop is CASTTGYNEQFF. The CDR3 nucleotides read TGTGCCAGCACGACAGGCTACAATGAGCAGTTCTTC.

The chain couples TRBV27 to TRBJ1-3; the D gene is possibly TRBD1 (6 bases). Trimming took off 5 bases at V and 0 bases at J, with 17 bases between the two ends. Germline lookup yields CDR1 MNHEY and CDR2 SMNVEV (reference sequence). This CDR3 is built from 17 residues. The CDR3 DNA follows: TGTGCCAGCAGTGACGGGGGGGGCCCGAGCTCTGGAAACACCATATATTTT. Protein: CASSDGGGPSSGNTIYF.

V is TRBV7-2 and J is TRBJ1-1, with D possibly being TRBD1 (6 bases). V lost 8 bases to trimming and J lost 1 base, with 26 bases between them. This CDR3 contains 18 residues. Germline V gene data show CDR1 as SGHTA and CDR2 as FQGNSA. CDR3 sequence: CASQTSAGGRGRNTEAFF. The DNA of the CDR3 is TGTGCCAGCCAGACCTCAGCCGGGGGGCGCGGAAGGAACACTGAAGCTTTCTTT.

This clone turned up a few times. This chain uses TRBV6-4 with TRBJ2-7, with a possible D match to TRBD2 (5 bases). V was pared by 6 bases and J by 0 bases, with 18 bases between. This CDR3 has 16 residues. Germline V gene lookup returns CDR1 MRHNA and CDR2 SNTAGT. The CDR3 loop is CASSPTGSESSYEQYF. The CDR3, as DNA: TGTGCCAGCAGCCCCACGGGAAGCGAGAGCTCCTACGAGCAGTACTTC.

CDR3 loop: CASSADYGETYNEQFF. The CDR3 region has the DNA TGTGCCAGCAGTGCCGACTATGGCGAGACTTACAATGAGCAGTTCTTC. The chain couples TRBV6-1 to TRBJ2-1; perhaps TRBD2 as D (5 bases). The CDR3 length is 16 residues. V lost 4 bases, J lost 4 bases, and 17 bases lay in between. Germline V gene lookup returns CDR1 MNHNS and CDR2 SASEGT.

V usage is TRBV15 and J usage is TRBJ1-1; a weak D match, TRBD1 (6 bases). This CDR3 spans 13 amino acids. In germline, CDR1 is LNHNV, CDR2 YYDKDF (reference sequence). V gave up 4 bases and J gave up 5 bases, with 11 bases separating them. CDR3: CATSTTGLTEAFF. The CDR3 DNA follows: TGTGCCACCAGCACCACAGGGCTGACTGAAGCTTTCTTT.

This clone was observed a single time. The CDR3 sequence: CASGWRTVPYEQYF. For the CDR3, the DNA is TGTGCCAGCGGGTGGCGGACAGTACCCTACGAGCAGTACTTC. This chain uses TRBV13 with TRBJ2-7, with D possibly being TRBD1 (6 bases). Germline assignment: CDR1 PRHDT and CDR2 FYEKMQ (reference sequence). V was trimmed by 8 bases and J by 2 bases, leaving 16 bases between them. This CDR3 has 14 residues.

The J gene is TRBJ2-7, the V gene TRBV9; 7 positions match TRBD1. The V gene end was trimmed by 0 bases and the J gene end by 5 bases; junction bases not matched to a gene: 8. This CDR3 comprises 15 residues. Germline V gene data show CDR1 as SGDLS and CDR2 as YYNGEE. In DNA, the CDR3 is TGTGCCAGCAGCGTAGCTGAACAGGGGTTCGACGAGCAGTACTTC. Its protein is CASSVAEQGFDEQYF.

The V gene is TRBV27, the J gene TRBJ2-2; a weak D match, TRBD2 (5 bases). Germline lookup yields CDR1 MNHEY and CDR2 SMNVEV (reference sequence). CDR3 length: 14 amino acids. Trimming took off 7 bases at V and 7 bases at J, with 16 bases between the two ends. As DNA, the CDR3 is TGTGCCAGCACCTTATTGAGAGAGGGCGGGGAGCTGTTTTTT. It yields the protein CASTLLREGGELFF.

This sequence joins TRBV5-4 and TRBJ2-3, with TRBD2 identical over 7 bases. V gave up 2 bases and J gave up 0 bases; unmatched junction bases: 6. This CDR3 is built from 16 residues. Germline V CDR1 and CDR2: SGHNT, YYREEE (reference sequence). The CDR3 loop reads CASSLGTLASTDTQYF. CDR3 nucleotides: TGTGCCAGCAGCTTAGGAACACTAGCGAGCACAGATACGCAGTATTTT. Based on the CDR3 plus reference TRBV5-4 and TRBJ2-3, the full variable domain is ETGVTQSPTHLIKTRGQQVTLRCSSQSGHNTVSWYQQALGQGPQFIFQYYREEENGRGNFPPRFSGLQFPNYSSELNVNALELDDSALYLCASSLGTLASTDTQYFGPGTRLTVL.

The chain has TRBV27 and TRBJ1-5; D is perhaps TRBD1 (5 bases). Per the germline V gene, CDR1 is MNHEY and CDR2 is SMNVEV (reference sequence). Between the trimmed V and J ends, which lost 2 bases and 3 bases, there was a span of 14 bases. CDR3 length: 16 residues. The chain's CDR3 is CASSLGGGWFNQPQHF. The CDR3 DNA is TGTGCCAGCAGTTTAGGGGGAGGTTGGTTCAATCAGCCCCAGCATTTT.

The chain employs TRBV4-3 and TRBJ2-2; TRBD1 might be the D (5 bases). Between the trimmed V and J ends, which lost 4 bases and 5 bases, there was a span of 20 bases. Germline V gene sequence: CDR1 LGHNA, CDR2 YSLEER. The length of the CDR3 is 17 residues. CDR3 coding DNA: TGCGCCAGCAGCCGCCGGACACCCCAATCGTCGACCGGGGAGCTGTTTTTT. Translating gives CASSRRTPQSSTGELFF.

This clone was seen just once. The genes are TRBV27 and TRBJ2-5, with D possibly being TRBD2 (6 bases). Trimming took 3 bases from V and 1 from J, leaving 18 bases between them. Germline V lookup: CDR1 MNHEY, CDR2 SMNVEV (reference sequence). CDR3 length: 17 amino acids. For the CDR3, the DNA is TGTGCCAGCAGTTTTCGACTAGACCACTATACCCAAGAGACCCAGTACTTC. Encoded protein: CASSFRLDHYTQETQYF.

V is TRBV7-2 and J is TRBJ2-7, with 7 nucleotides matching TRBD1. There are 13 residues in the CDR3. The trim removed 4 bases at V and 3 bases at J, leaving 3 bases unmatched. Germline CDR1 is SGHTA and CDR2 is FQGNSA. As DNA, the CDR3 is TGTGCCAGCAGCTCCCGGACAGGCTACGAGCAGTACTTC. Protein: CASSSRTGYEQYF.

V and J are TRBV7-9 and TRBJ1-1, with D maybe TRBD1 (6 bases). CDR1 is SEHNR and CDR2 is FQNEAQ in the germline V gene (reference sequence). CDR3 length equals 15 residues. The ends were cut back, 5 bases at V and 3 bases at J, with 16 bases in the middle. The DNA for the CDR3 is TGTGCCAGCAGCCACCGGGGGGGGGCACACACTGAAGCTTTCTTT. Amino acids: CASSHRGGAHTEAFF.

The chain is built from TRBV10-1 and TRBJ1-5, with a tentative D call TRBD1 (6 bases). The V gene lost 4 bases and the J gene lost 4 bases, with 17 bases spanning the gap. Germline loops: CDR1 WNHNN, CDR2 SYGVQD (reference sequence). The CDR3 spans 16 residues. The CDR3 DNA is TGCGCCAGCAGTGGCTCCAACAGGGAGGGGAATCAGCCCCAGCATTTT. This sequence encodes CASSGSNREGNQPQHF.

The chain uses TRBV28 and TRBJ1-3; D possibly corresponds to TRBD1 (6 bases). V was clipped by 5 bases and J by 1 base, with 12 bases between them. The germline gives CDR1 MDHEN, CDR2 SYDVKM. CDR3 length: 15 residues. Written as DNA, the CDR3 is TGTGCCAGCAGTCTACGACAGGAATCTGGAAACACCATATATTTT. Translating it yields CASSLRQESGNTIYF.